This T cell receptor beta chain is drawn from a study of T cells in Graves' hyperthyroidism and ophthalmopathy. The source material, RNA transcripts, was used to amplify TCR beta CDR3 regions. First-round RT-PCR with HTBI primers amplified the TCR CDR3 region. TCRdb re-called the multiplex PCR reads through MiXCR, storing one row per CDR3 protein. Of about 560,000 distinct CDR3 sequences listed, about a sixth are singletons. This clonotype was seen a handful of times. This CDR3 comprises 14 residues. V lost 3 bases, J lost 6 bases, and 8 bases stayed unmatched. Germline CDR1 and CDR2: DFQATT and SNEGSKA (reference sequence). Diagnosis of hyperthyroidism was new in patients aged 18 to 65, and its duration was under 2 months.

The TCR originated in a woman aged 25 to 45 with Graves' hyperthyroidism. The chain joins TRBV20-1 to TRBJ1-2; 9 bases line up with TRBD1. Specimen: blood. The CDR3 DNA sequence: TGCAGTGCTAGTTACCGGACAGGGGAGCATGGCTACACCTTC. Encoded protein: CSASYRTGEHGYTF.